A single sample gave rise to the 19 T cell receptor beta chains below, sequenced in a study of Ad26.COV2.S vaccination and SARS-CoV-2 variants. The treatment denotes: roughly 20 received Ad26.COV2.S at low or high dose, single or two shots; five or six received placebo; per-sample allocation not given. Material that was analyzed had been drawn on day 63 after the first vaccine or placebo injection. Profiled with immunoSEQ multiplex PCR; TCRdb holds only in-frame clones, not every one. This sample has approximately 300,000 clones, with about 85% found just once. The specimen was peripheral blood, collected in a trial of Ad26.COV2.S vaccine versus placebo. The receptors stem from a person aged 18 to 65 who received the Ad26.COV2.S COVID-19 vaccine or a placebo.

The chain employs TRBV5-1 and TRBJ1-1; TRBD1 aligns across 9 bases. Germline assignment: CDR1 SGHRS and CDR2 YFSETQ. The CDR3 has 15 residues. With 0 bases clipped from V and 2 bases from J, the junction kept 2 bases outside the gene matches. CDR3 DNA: TGCGCCAGCAGCTTGGGGACAGGGGCCAACACTGAAGCTTTCTTT. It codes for CASSLGTGANTEAFF.

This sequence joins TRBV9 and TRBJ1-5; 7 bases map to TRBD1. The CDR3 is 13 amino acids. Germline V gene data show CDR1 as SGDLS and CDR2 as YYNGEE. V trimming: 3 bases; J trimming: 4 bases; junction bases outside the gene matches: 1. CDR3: CASSGGQNQPQHF. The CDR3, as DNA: TGTGCCAGCAGCGGGGGACAGAATCAGCCCCAGCATTTT.

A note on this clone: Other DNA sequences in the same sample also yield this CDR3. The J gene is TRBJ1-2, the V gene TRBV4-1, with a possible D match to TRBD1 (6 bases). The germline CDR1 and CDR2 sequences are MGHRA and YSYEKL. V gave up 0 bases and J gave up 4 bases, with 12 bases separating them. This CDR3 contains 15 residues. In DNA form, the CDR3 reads TGCGCCAGCAGCCAAGATCTACCGGGGGCCTATGGCTACACCTTC. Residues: CASSQDLPGAYGYTF.

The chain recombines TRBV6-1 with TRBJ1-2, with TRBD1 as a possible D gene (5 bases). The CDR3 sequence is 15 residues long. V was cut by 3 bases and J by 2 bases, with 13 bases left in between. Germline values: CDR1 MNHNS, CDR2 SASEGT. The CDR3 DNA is TGTGCCAGCAGTGACCGCTTTGGGGGGAACTATGGCTACACCTTC. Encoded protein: CASSDRFGGNYGYTF.

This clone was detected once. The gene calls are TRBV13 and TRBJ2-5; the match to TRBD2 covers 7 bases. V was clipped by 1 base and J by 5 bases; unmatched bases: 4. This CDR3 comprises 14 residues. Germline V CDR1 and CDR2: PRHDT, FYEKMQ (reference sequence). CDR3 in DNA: TGTGCCAGCAGCTTAGCTTGGGGAGGGGAGACCCAGTACTTC. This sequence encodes CASSLAWGGETQYF.

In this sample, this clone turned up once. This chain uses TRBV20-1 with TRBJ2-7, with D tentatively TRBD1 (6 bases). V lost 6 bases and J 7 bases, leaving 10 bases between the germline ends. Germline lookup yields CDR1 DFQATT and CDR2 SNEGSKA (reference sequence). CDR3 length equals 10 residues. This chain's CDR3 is CSARTEEQYF. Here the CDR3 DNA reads TGCAGTGCCCGGACAGAGGAGCAGTACTTC.

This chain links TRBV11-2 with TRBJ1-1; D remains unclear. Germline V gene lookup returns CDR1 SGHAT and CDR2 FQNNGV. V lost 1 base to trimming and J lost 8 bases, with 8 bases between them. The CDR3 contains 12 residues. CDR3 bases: TGTGCCAGCAGCTTAGCTGGGGTCGAAGCTTTCTTT. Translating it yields CASSLAGVEAFF.

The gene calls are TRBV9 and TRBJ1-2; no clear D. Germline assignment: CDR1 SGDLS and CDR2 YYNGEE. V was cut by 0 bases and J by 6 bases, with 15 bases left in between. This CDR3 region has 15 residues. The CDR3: CASSVAPGRWDGYTF. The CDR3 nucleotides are TGTGCCAGCAGCGTAGCCCCGGGGAGGTGGGATGGCTACACCTTC.

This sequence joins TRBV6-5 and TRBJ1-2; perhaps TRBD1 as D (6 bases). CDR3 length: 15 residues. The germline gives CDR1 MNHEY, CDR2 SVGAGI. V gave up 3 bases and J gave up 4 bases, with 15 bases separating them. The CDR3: CASSYHREYGYGYTF. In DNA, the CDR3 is TGTGCCAGCAGTTATCACAGGGAGTACGGCTATGGCTACACCTTC.

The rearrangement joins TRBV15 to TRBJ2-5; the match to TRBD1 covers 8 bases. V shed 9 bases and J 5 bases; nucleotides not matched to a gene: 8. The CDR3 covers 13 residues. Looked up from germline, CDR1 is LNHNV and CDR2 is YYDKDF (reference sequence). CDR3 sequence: CATKRTGLETQYF. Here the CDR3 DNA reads TGTGCCACTAAAAGGACAGGGCTTGAGACCCAGTACTTC.

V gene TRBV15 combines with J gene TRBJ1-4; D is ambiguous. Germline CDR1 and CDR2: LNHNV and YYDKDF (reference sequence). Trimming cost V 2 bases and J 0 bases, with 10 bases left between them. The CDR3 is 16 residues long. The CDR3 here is CATSRTITATNEKLFF. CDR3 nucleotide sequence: TGTGCCACCAGCAGAACTATTACAGCAACTAATGAAAAACTGTTTTTT.

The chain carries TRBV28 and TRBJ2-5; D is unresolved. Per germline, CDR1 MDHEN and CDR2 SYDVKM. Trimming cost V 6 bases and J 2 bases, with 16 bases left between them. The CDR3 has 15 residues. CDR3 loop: CASSFVVGQQETQYF. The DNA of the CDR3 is TGTGCCAGCAGCTTTGTGGTAGGGCAGCAAGAGACCCAGTACTTC. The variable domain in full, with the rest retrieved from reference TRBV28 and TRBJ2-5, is DVKVTQSSRYLVKRTGEKVFLECVQDMDHENMFWYRQDPGLGLRLIYFSYDVKMKEKGDIPEGYSVSREKKERFSLILESASTNQTSMYLCASSFVVGQQETQYFGPGTRLLVL.

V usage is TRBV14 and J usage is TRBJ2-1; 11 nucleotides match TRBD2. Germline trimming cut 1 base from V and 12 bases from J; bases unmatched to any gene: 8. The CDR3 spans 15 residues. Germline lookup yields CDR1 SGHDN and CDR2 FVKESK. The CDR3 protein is CASSQGPSGGFRQFF. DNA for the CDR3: TGTGCCAGCAGCCAAGGCCCTAGCGGGGGGTTTCGGCAGTTCTTC.

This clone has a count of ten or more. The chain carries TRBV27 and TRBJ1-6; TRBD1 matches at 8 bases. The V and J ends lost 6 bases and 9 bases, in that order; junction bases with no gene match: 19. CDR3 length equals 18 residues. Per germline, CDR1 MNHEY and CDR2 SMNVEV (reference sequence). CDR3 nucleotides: TGTGCCAGCAGGGCCGGGACAGGTTACGATAAGGCTAGTTCACCCCTCCACTTT. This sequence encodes CASRAGTGYDKASSPLHF.

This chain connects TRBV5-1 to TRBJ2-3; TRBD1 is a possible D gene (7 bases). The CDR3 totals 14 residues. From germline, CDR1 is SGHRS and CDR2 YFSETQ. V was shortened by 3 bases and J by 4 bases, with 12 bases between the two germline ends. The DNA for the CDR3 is TGCGCCAGCAGCTCCCAGGGGGGCCCAGATACGCAGTATTTT. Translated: CASSSQGGPDTQYF. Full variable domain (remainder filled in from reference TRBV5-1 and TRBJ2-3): KAGVTQTPRYLIKTRGQQVTLSCSPISGHRSVSWYQQTPGQGLQFLFEYFSETQRNKGNFPGRFSGRQFSNSRSEMNVSTLELGDSALYLCASSSQGGPDTQYFGPGTRLTVL.

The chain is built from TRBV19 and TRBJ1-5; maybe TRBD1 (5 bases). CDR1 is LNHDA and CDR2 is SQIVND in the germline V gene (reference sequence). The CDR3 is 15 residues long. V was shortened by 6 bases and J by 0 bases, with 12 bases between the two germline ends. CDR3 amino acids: CASSPTDSSNQPQHF. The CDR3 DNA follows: TGTGCCAGTAGCCCGACAGACAGTAGCAATCAGCCCCAGCATTTT. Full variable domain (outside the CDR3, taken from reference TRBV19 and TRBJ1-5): DGGITQSPKYLFRKEGQNVTLSCEQNLNHDAMYWYRQDPGQGLRLIYYSQIVNDFQKGDIAEGYSVSREKKESFPLTVTSAQKNPTAFYLCASSPTDSSNQPQHFGDGTRLSIL.

CDR3 amino acids: CASRDITGTGYEQYF. The CDR3 DNA sequence: TGTGCCAGCAGGGATATTACCGGGACAGGGTACGAGCAGTACTTC. The chain links TRBV2 to TRBJ2-7; 9 nucleotides align to TRBD1. From germline, CDR1 is SNHLY and CDR2 FYNNEI. CDR3 length: 15 residues. The V segment lost 6 bases and the J segment 4 bases; nucleotides outside the gene matches: 10. Using reference TRBV2 and TRBJ2-7 for the parts outside the CDR3, the full variable domain is EPEVTQTPSHQVTQMGQEVILRCVPISNHLYFYWYRQILGQKVEFLVSFYNNEISEKSEIFDDQFSVERPDGSNFTLKIRSTKLEDSAMYFCASRDITGTGYEQYFGPGTRLTVT.

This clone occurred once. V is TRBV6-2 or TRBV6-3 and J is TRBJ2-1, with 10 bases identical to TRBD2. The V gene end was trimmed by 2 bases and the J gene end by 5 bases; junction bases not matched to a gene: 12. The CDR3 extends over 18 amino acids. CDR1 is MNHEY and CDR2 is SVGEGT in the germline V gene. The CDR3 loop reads CASSYLKYDSGGNNEQFF. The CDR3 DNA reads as TGTGCCAGCAGTTACCTTAAATACGATAGCGGGGGGAACAATGAGCAGTTCTTC.

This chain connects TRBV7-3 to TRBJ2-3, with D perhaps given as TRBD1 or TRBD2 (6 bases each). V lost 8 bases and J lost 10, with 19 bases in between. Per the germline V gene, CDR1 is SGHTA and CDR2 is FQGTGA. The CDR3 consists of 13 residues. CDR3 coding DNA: TGTGCCAGCGGTAGCGGAGGTAGGGGGGCGCAGTATTTT. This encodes CASGSGGRGAQYF. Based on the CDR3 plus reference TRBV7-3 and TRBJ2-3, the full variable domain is GAGVSQTPSNKVTEKGKYVELRCDPISGHTALYWYRQSLGQGPEFLIYFQGTGAADDSGLPNDRFFAVRPEGSVSTLKIQRTERGDSAVYLCASGSGGRGAQYFGPGTRLTVL.